This is a list of T cell receptor beta chains from one sample in a study of blood T cell repertoires in COVID-19. TCRdb keeps only in-frame clones here, not all; method: immunoSEQ multiplex PCR. The data show 150,000 to 200,000 clones, 70% to 90% seen once. The sample taken for sequencing was peripheral blood. The receptors derive from a man aged 18-30 years with acute or convalescent COVID-19. Each CDR3 is given with its conserved first and last residue. A D gene is named only where the DNA matches it firmly. A clone size is listed for some rows: how often the clone was seen (once, few, many), or a class if it is expanded.

TRBV7-9	TRBJ1-2	TRBD1	.	CASSSSRDRVRYGYTF	TGTGCCAGCAGCTCGTCCCGGGACAGGGTTAGGTATGGCTACACCTTC
TRBV5-8	TRBJ2-2	TRBD1	.	CASSARDSANTGELFF	TGTGCCAGCAGCGCCCGGGACAGCGCGAACACCGGGGAGCTGTTTTTT
TRBV6-5	TRBJ2-3	.	.	CASPIQRDTQYF	TGTGCCAGCCCCATCCAGAGGGATACGCAGTATTTT
TRBV9	TRBJ1-2	.	.	CASSEKAGPLHGYTF	TGTGCCAGCAGCGAGAAAGCGGGTCCGCTCCATGGCTACACCTTC
TRBV29-1	TRBJ2-7	TRBD1	.	CSATAGTAFYEQYF	TGCAGCGCCACCGCCGGGACAGCATTCTACGAGCAGTACTTC
TRBV27	TRBJ2-3	TRBD2	.	CASSFGGGLSTDTQYF	TGTGCCAGCAGCTTTGGGGGAGGGTTGTCCACAGATACGCAGTATTTT
TRBV2	TRBJ2-7	TRBD1	.	CASSEIGQGSYEQYF	TGTGCCAGCAGTGAAATAGGACAGGGTTCCTACGAGCAGTACTTC
TRBV9	TRBJ2-3	TRBD2	.	CASSVELAATDTQYF	TGTGCCAGCAGCGTAGAACTAGCGGCCACAGATACGCAGTATTTT
TRBV7-4	TRBJ2-7	TRBD1	.	CASSFRDRDYEQYF	TGTGCCAGCAGCTTCCGGGACAGGGACTACGAGCAGTACTTC
TRBV5-1	TRBJ1-4	.	.	CASSLDVIENEKLFF	TGCGCCAGCAGCTTGGATGTAATCGAGAATGAAAAACTGTTTTTT
TRBV6-4	TRBJ2-3	.	.	CASSENSGATDTQYF	TGTGCCAGCAGTGAAAACTCAGGGGCAACAGATACGCAGTATTTT
TRBV19	TRBJ1-1	.	.	CASSFTGLNTEAFF	TGTGCCAGTAGTTTTACGGGGTTAAACACTGAAGCTTTCTTT
TRBV12-5	TRBJ2-3	.	.	CASGLGAETDTQYF	TGTGCTAGTGGTTTGGGGGCAGAAACAGATACGCAGTATTTT
TRBV24-1	TRBJ2-1	.	.	CATSDPGGAHEQFF	TGTGCCACCAGTGACCCCGGGGGTGCGCACGAGCAGTTCTTC
TRBV9	TRBJ2-7	.	.	CASSVGREGYEQYF	TGTGCCAGCAGCGTAGGCAGGGAAGGCTACGAGCAGTACTTC
TRBV5-1	TRBJ2-5	TRBD1	once	CASTKRDRQFQETQYF	TGCGCCAGCACCAAAAGGGACAGGCAATTCCAAGAGACCCAGTACTTC
TRBV7-2	TRBJ2-1	TRBD2	.	CASSLSTGGGEQFF	TGTGCCAGCAGCTTAAGTACGGGGGGTGGTGAGCAGTTCTTC
TRBV3-1/TRBV3-2	TRBJ2-1	TRBD2	.	CASSQDSGVYNEQFF	TGTGCCAGCAGCCAAGATAGCGGGGTCTACAATGAGCAGTTCTTC
TRBV18	TRBJ2-7	TRBD1	.	CASSRRDREVSEQYF	TGTGCCAGCTCACGGAGGGACAGGGAGGTCTCCGAGCAGTACTTC
TRBV7-9	TRBJ2-2	TRBD1	.	CASRQTGSLDTGELFF	TGTGCCAGCAGACAGACAGGGAGTTTGGACACCGGGGAGCTGTTTTTT
TRBV13	TRBJ2-6	.	.	CASSLEAGVTSGANVLTF	TGTGCCAGCAGCTTAGAGGCAGGGGTTACCTCTGGGGCCAACGTCCTGACTTTC
TRBV21-1	TRBJ1-5	.	few	CASSKDGSNQPQHF	TGTGCCAGCAGCAAAGACGGGAGCAATCAGCCCCAGCATTTT